Each of the 8 T cell receptor delta chains below was sequenced from the same sample in a study of γδ T cells in repeated Plasmodium falciparum infection. Bulk repertoires came from Vgamma9/Vdelta2+ or Vdelta2-negative gammadelta T cells flow-sorted from PBMC. TCRdb re-called the multiplex PCR reads with CATT. The sample has approximately 93,000 delta-chain clones, 0.75% to 1% seen once. Material for sequencing was gamma-delta T cells from blood. Receptors were obtained from a pool of human donors (malaria-infected and uninfected, not separated).

About this clone itself: A far larger clone is one base from this, pointing to a likely read error. Distinct nucleotide sequences in the sample also encode this CDR3. This chain uses TRDV2 with TRDJ3; 11 bases fit TRDD3. The J gene, not given by TCRdb, was assigned here from a germline match of the nucleotide sequence. Looked up from germline, CDR1 is GEAIGNYY and CDR2 is EKD. CDR3 length: 22 amino acids. The V gene end was trimmed by 7 bases and the J gene end by 1 base; junction bases not matched to a gene: 20. CDR3 bases: TGTGCCTGCGACCGAGTACTGGGGGATATGGGCCCCAGGTCCTGGGACACCCGACAGATGTTTTTC. It translates to CACDRVLGDMGPRSWDTRQMFF.

Concerning this clone: The protein recorded in TCRdb matches a much larger clone and deviates from this DNA's translation at residue 3, suggesting a read error; the protein here is obtained by translating the DNA. The genes are TRDV1 and TRDJ1; 10 positions match TRDD3. TCRdb leaves out the J gene; it was filled in here by matching the DNA to germline. V shed 11 bases and J 0 bases; nucleotides not matched to a gene: 18. Germline-derived CDR1 and CDR2 are TSWWSYY and QGS. This CDR3 comprises 18 residues. CDR3 amino acids: CAILPSYGGYGYTDKLIF. CDR3 sequence (DNA): TGTGCTATCCTACCGTCCTACGGGGGATACGGGTACACCGATAAACTCATCTTT.

Of note for this clone: TCRdb pairs this DNA with a much larger clone's protein that differs at residue 15, likely a read error; the protein shown was translated from the DNA. V gene TRDV1 combines with J gene TRDJ2, with 11 nucleotides matching TRDD3. Germline V gene sequence: CDR1 TSWWSYY, CDR2 QGS. After removal of 3 bases from V and 9 bases from J, the junction contained 18 bases not matched to a gene. The CDR3 has 19 residues. In DNA form, the CDR3 reads TGTGCTCTTGGGGATTATTCCTTCTGGGGGATACCAACTACAACACAACTCTTCTTT. Translation: CALGDYSFWGIPTTTQLFF.

With respect to this clone: The protein recorded in TCRdb matches a much larger clone and deviates from this DNA's translation at residue 20, suggesting a read error; the protein here is obtained by translating the DNA. The V gene reported is TRDV2; the J gene is uncalled; no DNA check was done on the table's D call, TRDD3. Germline V gene lookup returns CDR1 GEAIGNYY and CDR2 EKD. The CDR3 is made up of 22 amino acids. CDR3 amino acids: CACDRIPADGGSGSWDTRQTFF. The CDR3 DNA sequence: TGTGCCTGTGACCGTATTCCTGCAGATGGGGGATCTGGCTCCTGGGACACCCGACAGACGTTTTTC.

In its sample, this clone was seen a few times. TCRdb's protein for this DNA is that of a much larger clone and differs from the translation at residue 9, likely a read error; the protein shown is the DNA translation. The gene calls are TRDV2 and TRDJ1; 10 bases are a match to TRDD3. TCRdb lists no J gene, so it was determined here by aligning the DNA to germline. The CDR3 totals 15 residues. Germline CDR1 and CDR2: GEAIGNYY and EKD. V lost 2 bases and J lost 3; bases outside the gene matches: 5. The CDR3 DNA sequence: TGTGCCTGTGACAGACTGGGGGATGCCGCCGATAAACTCATCTTT. It translates to CACDRLGDAADKLIF.

This clone came up a few times. This DNA's translation differs at residue 9 from TCRdb's protein, which comes from a much larger clone; a read error is likely, and the protein shown is translated from the DNA. This rearrangement joins TRDV2 to TRDJ1; 7 bases are shared with TRDD3. TCRdb is silent on the J gene; assignment here came from matching the DNA to germline. The CDR3 has 16 residues. Germline V gives CDR1 GEAIGNYY, CDR2 EKD. Trimming took 3 bases from V and 2 from J; bases not matched to a gene: 11. Here the CDR3 DNA reads TGTGCCTGTGACTCCGTACTGGGGAGAGGAACCGATAAACTCATCTTT. Its protein is CACDSVLGRGTDKLIF.

This clone was seen a handful of times. TCRdb has a much larger clone's protein, which differs at residue 4 from the translation of this DNA, likely because of a read error; what is shown is the protein translated from the DNA. The chain carries TRAV38-2/DV8 and TRDJ1; D may be TRDD3 (5 bases). Germline CDR1 and CDR2: TSESDYY and QEAYKQQN. There are 16 residues in the CDR3. CDR3 sequence (DNA): TGTGCTTATGGGAGCGCGCCCTTATCCTGGGCCGATAAACTCATCTTT. Translated: CAYGSAPLSWADKLIF.

This clone has ten or more counts. The protein in TCRdb stems from a much larger clone and differs at residue 12 from this DNA's translation, likely a read error; here the protein is translated from the DNA. V and J are TRDV2 and TRDJ1; D is possibly TRDD3 (6 bases). Germline V gene lookup returns CDR1 GEAIGNYY and CDR2 EKD. This CDR3 spans 14 amino acids. CDR3 in DNA: TGTGCCTGTGACCCTATACTGGGTGATGATAAACCCATCTTT. This encodes CACDPILGDDKPIF.